Each of the 27 T cell receptor beta chains below was sequenced from the same sample in a study of early T cells in non-severe SARS-CoV-2 infection. TCRdb itself ran the 5' RACE reads through MiXCR, one entry per CDR3 protein. The repertoire holds about 60,000 distinct CDR3 sequences, 5.6% seen once, with under 8% in the top ten. Material: whole blood. The receptor source for this set is an adult who was a healthcare worker with PCR-confirmed SARS-CoV-2 infection or an uninfected control (not recorded which).

The chain carries TRBV6-2 or TRBV6-3 and TRBJ2-7; D may be TRBD1 or TRBD2 (5 bases each). The CDR3 sequence is 14 residues long. CDR1 is MNHEY, CDR2 SVGEGT, per germline. Trimming stripped 3 bases from V and 1 base from J, with 10 bases between. In DNA, the CDR3 is TGTGCCAGCAGTTATGGGGGAGTTTCCTACGAGCAGTACTTC. Translated, it gives CASSYGGVSYEQYF.

This clonotype was seen ten or more times. This sequence joins TRBV29-1 and TRBJ2-7; D is ambiguous. The germline gives CDR1 SQVTM, CDR2 ANQGSEA. The V gene lost 4 bases and the J gene lost 0 bases, with 10 bases spanning the gap. CDR3 length equals 13 residues. The CDR3 here is CSVARLSSYEQYF. The CDR3 DNA follows: TGCAGCGTTGCCCGACTGAGCTCCTACGAGCAGTACTTC.

V gene TRBV5-1 combines with J gene TRBJ2-1; TRBD1 might be the D (5 bases). Germline V gene lookup returns CDR1 SGHRS and CDR2 YFSETQ. CDR3 length: 15 residues. With 4 bases removed from V and 2 bases from J, the gap between germline ends came to 13 bases. CDR3 residues: CASSQGPDTYNEQFF. In DNA form, the CDR3 reads TGCGCCAGCAGCCAGGGCCCTGATACCTACAATGAGCAGTTCTTC.

The chain joins TRBV9 to TRBJ2-7; 9 positions agree with TRBD1. The CDR3 runs 16 residues. Germline V gene data show CDR1 as SGDLS and CDR2 as YYNGEE. V lost 2 bases, J lost 5 bases, and 11 bases stayed unmatched. The CDR3 is CASSVRGGTGHDEQYF. CDR3 in DNA: TGTGCCAGCAGCGTCAGAGGGGGGACAGGGCACGACGAGCAGTACTTC. The full variable domain, rest sourced from reference TRBV9 and TRBJ2-7, is DSGVTQTPKHLITATGQRVTLRCSPRSGDLSVYWYQQSLDQGLQFLIQYYNGEERAKGNILERFSAQQFPDLHSELNLSSLELGDSALYFCASSVRGGTGHDEQYFGPGTRLTVT.

This clonotype was picked up a small number of times. The rearrangement joins TRBV12-3 or TRBV12-4 to TRBJ2-2; the match to TRBD2 covers 7 bases. The junction had 3 bases not matched to a gene; V was cut back by 3 bases and J by 2 bases. The CDR3 has 15 residues. The CDR3 is CASSFAGVNTGELFF. The DNA for the CDR3 is TGTGCCAGCAGTTTTGCGGGAGTTAACACCGGGGAGCTGTTTTTT.

At least ten counts were recorded for this clonotype. The chain couples TRBV11-2 to TRBJ2-3; no definite D call. This CDR3 has 14 residues. The V gene lost 1 base and the J gene lost 1 base, with 6 bases spanning the gap. CDR1 SGHAT and CDR2 FQNNGV come from the germline V gene. The CDR3 region is CASSLGLGTDTQYF. The CDR3 DNA reads as TGTGCCAGCAGCTTAGGGTTGGGCACAGATACGCAGTATTTT.

The chain uses TRBV29-1 and TRBJ2-7; 9 positions agree with TRBD2. Germline assignment: CDR1 SQVTM and CDR2 ANQGSEA. This CDR3 spans 15 amino acids. V was clipped by 1 base and J by 3 bases; unmatched bases: 7. The CDR3 is CSVEGAASGIYEQYF. CDR3 coding DNA: TGCAGCGTTGAAGGGGCGGCTAGCGGGATCTACGAGCAGTACTTC.

This clonotype showed up many times. This chain connects TRBV20-1 to TRBJ1-1; no reliable D call. The CDR3 consists of 11 residues. Trimming took off 4 bases at V and 11 bases at J, with 14 bases between the two ends. The V gene's germline CDR1 is DFQATT and CDR2 SNEGSKA (reference sequence). The CDR3 loop is CSATLEEDAFF. CDR3 nucleotide sequence: TGCAGTGCTACACTGGAGGAGGACGCTTTCTTT.

This clonotype was seen only a few times. The chain carries TRBV27 and TRBJ1-6; 9 bases line up with TRBD1. The V and J ends lost 4 bases and 7 bases, in that order; junction bases with no gene match: 2. CDR3 length: 14 amino acids. Looked up from germline, CDR1 is MNHEY and CDR2 is SMNVEV (reference sequence). The chain's CDR3 is CASSWGQGNSPLHF. Written as DNA, the CDR3 is TGTGCCAGCAGTTGGGGACAGGGCAATTCACCCCTCCACTTT.

Many counts were recorded for this clonotype. The gene calls are TRBV12-3 or TRBV12-4 and TRBJ1-1; no reliable D call. The CDR3 is 13 amino acids. The V gene lost 5 bases and the J gene lost 4 bases, with 11 bases spanning the gap. The CDR3 spells CASSLREGTEAFF. CDR3 bases: TGTGCCAGCAGTCTCCGGGAGGGCACTGAAGCTTTCTTT.

This clonotype has ten or more counts. The chain combines TRBV29-1 with TRBJ2-5; TRBD1 might be the D (6 bases). The V gene lost 4 bases and the J gene lost 4 bases, with 10 bases spanning the gap. Germline V gene data show CDR1 as SQVTM and CDR2 as ANQGSEA. The CDR3 runs to 12 residues. CDR3 in amino acids: CSVVRGTETQYF. CDR3 in DNA: TGCAGCGTTGTGAGGGGGACAGAGACCCAGTACTTC.

About this clonotype itself: Just one base apart from a much larger clone, this may be a read error. This sequence joins TRBV29-1 and TRBJ2-1; D is ambiguous. This CDR3 is 12 amino acids long. Germline lookup yields CDR1 SQVTM and CDR2 ANQGSEA. The CDR3 DNA follows: TGCAGCGTTGACGTCTCCTACAATGAGCAGTTATTC. Translation gives CSVDVSYNEQLF.

This clonotype came up many times. The chain recombines TRBV14 with TRBJ2-3; no definite D call. The CDR3 consists of 12 residues. Germline V gene data show CDR1 as SGHDN and CDR2 as FVKESK. The V end was cut by 4 bases, the J end by 7 bases, with 9 bases between. CDR3 sequence (DNA): TGTGCCAGCAGCCGGTTTAGGAATACGCAGTATTTT. It encodes CASSRFRNTQYF.

This clonotype has ten or more counts. This chain links TRBV3-1 with TRBJ2-3; D is ambiguous. Trimming left V 1 base short and J 4 bases short, with 3 bases between. The V gene's germline CDR1 is LGHDT and CDR2 YNNKEL (reference sequence). The CDR3 is made up of 12 amino acids. CDR3 coding DNA: TGTGCCAGCAGCCAAGTCGCAGATACGCAGTATTTT. Translation: CASSQVADTQYF.

This clonotype was recorded many times. This rearrangement joins TRBV29-1 to TRBJ1-2, with TRBD1 as a possible D gene (5 bases). V was trimmed by 7 bases and J by 0 bases, leaving 15 bases between them. CDR1 is SQVTM and CDR2 is ANQGSEA in the germline V gene. This CDR3 comprises 14 residues. The DNA for the CDR3 is TGCAGCGCCGGGACTGAGCCCCCTAACTATGGCTACACCTTC. The encoded protein is CSAGTEPPNYGYTF.

This clonotype showed up many times. The chain uses TRBV7-9 and TRBJ2-1; 12 nucleotides agree with TRBD2. The CDR3 contains 20 residues. V was pared by 5 bases and J by 0 bases, with 14 bases of the junction left unmatched. CDR1 and CDR2 from the germline V gene are SEHNR and FQNEAQ (reference sequence). CDR3 amino acids: CASSQPSGGAFGSSYNEQFF. The CDR3 DNA sequence: TGTGCCAGCAGCCAGCCTAGCGGGGGGGCTTTCGGGAGCTCCTACAATGAGCAGTTCTTC. Supplemented by reference TRBV7-9 and TRBJ2-1, the full variable domain reads DTGVSQNPRHKITKRGQNVTFRCDPISEHNRLYWYRQTLGQGPEFLTYFQNEAQLEKSRLLSDRFSAERPKGSFSTLEIQRTEQGDSAMYLCASSQPSGGAFGSSYNEQFFGPGTRLTVL.

This clonotype was found a few times. This chain connects TRBV7-3 to TRBJ1-6; TRBD1 aligns across 8 bases. CDR3 length equals 15 residues. Per germline, CDR1 SGHTA and CDR2 FQGTGA. V lost 4 bases to trimming and J lost 5 bases; unmatched junction nucleotides: 4. The chain's CDR3 is CASSSTGQDNSPLHF. The DNA of the CDR3 is TGTGCCAGCAGCTCTACGGGACAGGATAATTCACCCCTCCACTTT.

In this sample, this clonotype turned up many times. The chain carries TRBV12-5 and TRBJ2-5; 7 bases are shared with TRBD2. The CDR3 is made up of 14 amino acids. The ends lost 7 bases at V and 3 bases at J; junction bases unmatched: 8. Germline V gene data show CDR1 as LGHNT and CDR2 as FRNRAP. As DNA, the CDR3 is TGTGCTAGTGCTGCGGGAGAGCCGAAAGAGACCCAGTACTTC. Translated, it gives CASAAGEPKETQYF.

This clonotype was counted at least ten times. The chain has TRBV12-3 or TRBV12-4 and TRBJ1-1, with TRBD1 matching 8 bases. The CDR3 sequence is 16 residues long. V trimming: 2 bases; J trimming: 1 base; junction bases outside the gene matches: 6. In DNA form, the CDR3 reads TGTGCCAGCAGTTTACGGACAGGGAGGAAGAACACTGAAGCTTTCTTT. It specifies CASSLRTGRKNTEAFF.

This clonotype came up a few times. The junction differs from germline at one of its ends, possibly a read error. The chain is built from TRBV11-1 and TRBJ1-1; D is unclear. The CDR3 has 14 amino acids. CDR1 and CDR2 (germline): SGHAT, FQDESV (reference sequence). The DNA of the CDR3 is TGTGCCAGCAGCTTAATAGGGTGGAACACTGAAGTTTTCTTT. This codes for CASSLIGWNTEVFF.

This clonotype appeared a few times. The chain combines TRBV7-6 with TRBJ2-5, with 9 positions matching TRBD1. CDR3 length: 16 amino acids. Germline lookup yields CDR1 SGHVS and CDR2 FNYEAQ. V was clipped by 1 base and J by 6 bases; unmatched bases: 9. The CDR3 coding sequence is TGTGCCAGCAGCTTAGTTCGAACAGGGGGCATAAAGACCCAGTACTTC. This sequence encodes CASSLVRTGGIKTQYF.

This clonotype was seen many times. The chain uses TRBV9 and TRBJ1-2; possible D gene TRBD1, 5 bases. The V gene lost 4 bases and the J gene lost 8 bases, with 12 bases spanning the gap. CDR1 SGDLS and CDR2 YYNGEE come from the germline V gene. This CDR3 is 12 amino acids long. CDR3 in amino acids: CASSLGLEGYTF. The CDR3 region has the DNA TGTGCCAGCAGCTTGGGACTGGAAGGCTACACCTTC.

This clonotype was recorded many times. The chain is built from TRBV19 and TRBJ2-1; no firm D call. This CDR3 comprises 14 residues. Looked up from germline, CDR1 is LNHDA and CDR2 is SQIVND (reference sequence). Deletions cut 3 bases from V and 8 bases from J, with 14 bases between. CDR3 amino acids: CASSIEEPPDEQFF. The DNA of the CDR3 is TGTGCCAGTAGTATCGAAGAGCCGCCGGATGAGCAGTTCTTC.

This clonotype has at least ten counts. This chain's CDR3 is CASRPTHRGLSNEKLFF. The CDR3 DNA is TGTGCCAGCAGGCCCACCCACAGGGGGCTGTCTAATGAAAAACTGTTTTTT. This chain connects TRBV27 to TRBJ1-4, with TRBD1 matching over 9 bases. This CDR3 region has 17 residues. Germline values: CDR1 MNHEY, CDR2 SMNVEV (reference sequence). The J segment lost 3 bases and the V segment lost 6 bases, leaving 11 bases of the junction unmatched.

The rearrangement joins TRBV20-1 to TRBJ2-1; 10 positions match TRBD2. The length of the CDR3 is 16 residues. CDR1 and CDR2 (germline): DFQATT, SNEGSKA (reference sequence). Trimming removed 5 bases from V and 2 bases from J; junction bases left unmatched: 9. The CDR3 reads CSASNYSGRAYNEQFF. In DNA form, the CDR3 reads TGCAGTGCTTCGAATTACAGCGGGAGGGCCTACAATGAGCAGTTCTTC.

This clonotype showed up many times. The junction and the germline gene differ at one end; a read error may be behind it. V gene TRBV7-9 combines with J gene TRBJ1-1; D gene uncertain. Germline lookup yields CDR1 SEHNR and CDR2 FQNEAQ (reference sequence). This CDR3 has 12 residues. In DNA form, the CDR3 reads TGTGCCAGCAGCTTAGAATGGACTGAAGCTTTTTTT. This encodes CASSLEWTEAFF.

In its sample, this clonotype was seen a few times. The chain recombines TRBV18 with TRBJ1-1, with D possibly matching TRBD1 (5 bases). The CDR3 contains 13 residues. Germline CDR1 KGHSH, CDR2 LQKENI. Trimming removed 4 bases at V and 0 bases at J, with 6 bases between. CDR3 DNA sequence: TGTGCCAGCTCACAGGGGATGAACACTGAAGCTTTCTTT. The encoded protein is CASSQGMNTEAFF.